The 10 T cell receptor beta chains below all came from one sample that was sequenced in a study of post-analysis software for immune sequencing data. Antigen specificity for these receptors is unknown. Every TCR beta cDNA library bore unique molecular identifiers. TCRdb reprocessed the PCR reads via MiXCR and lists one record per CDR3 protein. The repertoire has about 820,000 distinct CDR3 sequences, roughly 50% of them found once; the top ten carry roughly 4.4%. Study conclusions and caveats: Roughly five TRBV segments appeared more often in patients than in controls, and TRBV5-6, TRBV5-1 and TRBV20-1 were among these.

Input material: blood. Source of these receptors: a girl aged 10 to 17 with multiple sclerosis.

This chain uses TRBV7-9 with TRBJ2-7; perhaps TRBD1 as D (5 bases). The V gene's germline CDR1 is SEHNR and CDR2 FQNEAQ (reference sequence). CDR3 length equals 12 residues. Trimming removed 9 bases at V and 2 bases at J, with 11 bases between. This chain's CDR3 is CASRDSAYEQYF. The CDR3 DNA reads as TGTGCCAGTAGAGACAGTGCCTACGAGCAGTACTTC.

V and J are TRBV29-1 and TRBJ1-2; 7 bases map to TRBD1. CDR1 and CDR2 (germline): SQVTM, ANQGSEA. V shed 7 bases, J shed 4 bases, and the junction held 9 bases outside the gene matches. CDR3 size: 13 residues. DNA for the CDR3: TGCAGCGGGAAAACGGGACAGCTCTATGGCTACACCTTC. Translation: CSGKTGQLYGYTF. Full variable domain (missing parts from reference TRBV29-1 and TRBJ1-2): SAVISQKPSRDICQRGTSLTIQCQVDSQVTMMFWYRQQPGQSLTLIATANQGSEATYESGFVIDKFPISRPNLTFSTLTVSNMSPEDSSIYLCSGKTGQLYGYTFGSGTRLTVV.

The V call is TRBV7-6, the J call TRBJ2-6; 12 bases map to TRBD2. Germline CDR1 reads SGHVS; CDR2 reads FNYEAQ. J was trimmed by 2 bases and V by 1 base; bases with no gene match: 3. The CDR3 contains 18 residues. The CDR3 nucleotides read TGTGCCAGCAGCTTAGGACTAGCGGGAGCAGCTGGGGCCAACGTCCTGACTTTC. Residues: CASSLGLAGAAGANVLTF.

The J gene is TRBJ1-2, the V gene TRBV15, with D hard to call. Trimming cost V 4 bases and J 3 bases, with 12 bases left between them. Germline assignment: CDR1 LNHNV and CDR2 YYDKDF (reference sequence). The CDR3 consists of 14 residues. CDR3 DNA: TGTGCCACCAGCAACCATGCGCGAGACTATGGCTACACCTTC. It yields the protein CATSNHARDYGYTF.

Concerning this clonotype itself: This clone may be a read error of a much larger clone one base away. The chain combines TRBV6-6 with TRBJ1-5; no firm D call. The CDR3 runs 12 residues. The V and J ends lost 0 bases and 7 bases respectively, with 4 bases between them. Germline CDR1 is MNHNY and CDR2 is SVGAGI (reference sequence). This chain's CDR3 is CASSYSKQPQHF. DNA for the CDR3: TGTGCCAGCAGTTACTCGAAACAGCCCCAGCATTTT.

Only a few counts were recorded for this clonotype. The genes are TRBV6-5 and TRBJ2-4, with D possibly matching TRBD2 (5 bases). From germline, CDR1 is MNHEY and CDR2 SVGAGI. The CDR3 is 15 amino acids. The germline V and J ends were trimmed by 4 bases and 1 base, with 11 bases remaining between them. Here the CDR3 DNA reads TGTGCCAGCAGTTTGGATAGCGTGGCCAAAAACATTCAGTACTTC. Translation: CASSLDSVAKNIQYF.

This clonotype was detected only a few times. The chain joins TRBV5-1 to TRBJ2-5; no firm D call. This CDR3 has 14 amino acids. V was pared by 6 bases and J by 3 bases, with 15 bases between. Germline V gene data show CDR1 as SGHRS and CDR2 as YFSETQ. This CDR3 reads CASTLVGRKETQYF. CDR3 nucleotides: TGCGCCAGCACCCTGGTCGGCAGAAAAGAGACCCAGTACTTC.

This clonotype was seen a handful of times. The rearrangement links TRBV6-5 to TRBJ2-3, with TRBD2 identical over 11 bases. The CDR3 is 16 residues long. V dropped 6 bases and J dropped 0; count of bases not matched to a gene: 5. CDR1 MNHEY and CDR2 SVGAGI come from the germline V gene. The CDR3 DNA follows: TGTGCCAGCAGGATGGGACTAGCGGAGAGCACAGATACGCAGTATTTT. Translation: CASRMGLAESTDTQYF.

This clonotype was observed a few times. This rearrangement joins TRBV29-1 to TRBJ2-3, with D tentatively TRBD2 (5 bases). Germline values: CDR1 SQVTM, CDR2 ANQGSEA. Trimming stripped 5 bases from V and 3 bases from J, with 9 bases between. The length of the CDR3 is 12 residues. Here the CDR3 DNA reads TGCAGCGTTATGGGGAGTACAGATACGCAGTATTTT. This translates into CSVMGSTDTQYF.

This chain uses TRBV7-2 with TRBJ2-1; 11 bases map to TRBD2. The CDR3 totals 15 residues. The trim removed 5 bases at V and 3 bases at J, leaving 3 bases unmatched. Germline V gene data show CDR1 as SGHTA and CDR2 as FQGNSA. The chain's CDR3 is CASSRTSGFYNEQFF. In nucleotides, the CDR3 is TGTGCCAGCAGCAGGACTAGCGGGTTCTACAATGAGCAGTTCTTC.